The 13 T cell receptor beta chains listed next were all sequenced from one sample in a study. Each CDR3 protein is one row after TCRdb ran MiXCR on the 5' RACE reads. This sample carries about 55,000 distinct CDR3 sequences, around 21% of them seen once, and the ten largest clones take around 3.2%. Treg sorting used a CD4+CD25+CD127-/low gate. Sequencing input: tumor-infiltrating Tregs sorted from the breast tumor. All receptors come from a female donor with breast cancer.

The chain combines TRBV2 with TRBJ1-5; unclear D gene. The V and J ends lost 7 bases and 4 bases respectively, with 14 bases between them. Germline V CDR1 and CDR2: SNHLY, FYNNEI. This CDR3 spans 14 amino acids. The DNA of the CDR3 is TGTGCCAGCACCTTAGTGAGGGATAATCAGCCCCAGCATTTT. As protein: CASTLVRDNQPQHF.

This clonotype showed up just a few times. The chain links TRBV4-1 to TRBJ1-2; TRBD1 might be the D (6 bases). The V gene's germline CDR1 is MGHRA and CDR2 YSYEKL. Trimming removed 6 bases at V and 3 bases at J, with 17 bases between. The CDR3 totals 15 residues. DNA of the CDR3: TGCGCCAGCAGACTAACCGCCTCAGGGGACTATGGCTACACCTTC. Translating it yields CASRLTASGDYGYTF.

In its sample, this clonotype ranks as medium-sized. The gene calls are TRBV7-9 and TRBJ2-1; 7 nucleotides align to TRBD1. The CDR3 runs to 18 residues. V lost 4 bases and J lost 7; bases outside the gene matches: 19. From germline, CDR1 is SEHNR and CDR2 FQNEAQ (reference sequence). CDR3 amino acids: CASSWPGRGSTTGNEQFF. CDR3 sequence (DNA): TGTGCCAGCAGCTGGCCAGGCAGGGGGAGTACCACGGGTAATGAGCAGTTCTTC.

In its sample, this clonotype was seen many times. CDR3: CASSLTGLGANVLTF. CDR3 sequence (DNA): TGTGCCAGCAGTCTCACAGGGCTTGGGGCCAACGTCCTGACTTTC. The chain employs TRBV28 and TRBJ2-6, with a tentative D call TRBD1 (6 bases). V was trimmed by 5 bases and J by 3 bases, leaving 11 bases between them. This CDR3 is 15 amino acids long. Germline V gene lookup returns CDR1 MDHEN and CDR2 SYDVKM. Full variable domain (remainder filled in from reference TRBV28 and TRBJ2-6): DVKVTQSSRYLVKRTGEKVFLECVQDMDHENMFWYRQDPGLGLRLIYFSYDVKMKEKGDIPEGYSVSREKKERFSLILESASTNQTSMYLCASSLTGLGANVLTFGAGSRLTVL.

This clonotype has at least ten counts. Written as DNA, the CDR3 is TGCGCCAGCAGCACCGGGACAGCGAACACCGGGGAGCTGTTTTTT. It translates to CASSTGTANTGELFF. The rearrangement uses TRBV5-1 and TRBJ2-2; TRBD1 matches at 7 bases. The germline CDR1 and CDR2 sequences are SGHRS and YFSETQ. Unmatched junction bases numbered 3, after V lost 4 bases and J lost 0 bases. The CDR3 is 15 residues long.

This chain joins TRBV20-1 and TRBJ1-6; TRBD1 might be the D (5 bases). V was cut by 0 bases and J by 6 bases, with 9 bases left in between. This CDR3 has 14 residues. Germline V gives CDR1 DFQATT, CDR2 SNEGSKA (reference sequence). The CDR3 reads CSARDGGVNSPLHF. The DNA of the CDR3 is TGCAGTGCTAGAGACGGGGGGGTTAATTCACCCCTCCACTTT.

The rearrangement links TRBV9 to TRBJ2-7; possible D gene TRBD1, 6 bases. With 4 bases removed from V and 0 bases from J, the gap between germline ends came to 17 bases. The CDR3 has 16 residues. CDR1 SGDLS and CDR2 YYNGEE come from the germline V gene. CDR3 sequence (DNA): TGTGCCAGCAGCCCCCCGGACAGTTCTTCCTCCTACGAGCAGTACTTC. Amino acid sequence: CASSPPDSSSSYEQYF.

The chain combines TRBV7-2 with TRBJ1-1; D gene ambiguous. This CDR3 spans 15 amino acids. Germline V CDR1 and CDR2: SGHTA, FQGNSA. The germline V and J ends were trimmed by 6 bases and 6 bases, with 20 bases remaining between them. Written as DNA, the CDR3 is TGTGCCAGCAGGAAGATCGGGGATCCAAGCTCTGAAGCTTTCTTT. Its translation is CASRKIGDPSSEAFF.

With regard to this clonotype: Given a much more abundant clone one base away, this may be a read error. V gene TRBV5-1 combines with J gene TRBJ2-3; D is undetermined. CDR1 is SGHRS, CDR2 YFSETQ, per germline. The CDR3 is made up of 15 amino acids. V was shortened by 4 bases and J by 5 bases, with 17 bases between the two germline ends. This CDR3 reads CASSPTRPDEDTQYF. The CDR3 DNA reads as TGCGCCAGCAGCCCGACAAGACCTGACGAAGATACGCAGTATTTT.

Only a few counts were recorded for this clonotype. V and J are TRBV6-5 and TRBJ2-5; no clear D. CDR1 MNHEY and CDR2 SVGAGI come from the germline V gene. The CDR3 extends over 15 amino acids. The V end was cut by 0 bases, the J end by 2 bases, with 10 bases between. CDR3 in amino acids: CASSYSYSLQETQYF. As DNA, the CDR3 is TGTGCCAGCAGTTACTCATACTCCCTGCAAGAGACCCAGTACTTC.

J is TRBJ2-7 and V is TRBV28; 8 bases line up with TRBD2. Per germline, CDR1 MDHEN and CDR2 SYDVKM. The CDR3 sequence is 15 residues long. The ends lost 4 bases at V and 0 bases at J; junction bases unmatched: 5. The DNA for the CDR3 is TGTGCCAGCAGTTCCCCTAGCGGGTACTCCTACGAGCAGTACTTC. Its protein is CASSSPSGYSYEQYF.

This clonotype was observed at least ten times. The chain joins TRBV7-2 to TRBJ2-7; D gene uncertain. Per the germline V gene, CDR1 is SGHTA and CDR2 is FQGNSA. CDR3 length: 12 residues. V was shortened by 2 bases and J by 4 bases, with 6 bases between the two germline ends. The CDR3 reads CASSLLRYEQYF. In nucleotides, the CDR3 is TGTGCCAGCAGCTTATTACGTTACGAGCAGTACTTC.

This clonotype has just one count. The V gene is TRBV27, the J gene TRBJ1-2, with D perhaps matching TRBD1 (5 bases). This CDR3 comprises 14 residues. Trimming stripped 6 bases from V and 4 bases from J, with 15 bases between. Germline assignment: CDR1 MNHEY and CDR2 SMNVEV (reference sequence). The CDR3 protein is CASREAGRGYGYTF. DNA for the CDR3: TGTGCCAGCAGGGAGGCAGGGAGGGGCTATGGCTACACCTTC.